This T cell receptor (beta chain) was sequenced in a study of T cells in Graves' hyperthyroidism and ophthalmopathy (dated by TCRdb to between 2018 and 2021). General notes on the study: Peripheral blood samples were taken at initial diagnosis, before any treatment was given. TCR V-J signatures able to tell the groups apart were searched for in a discovery cohort of 90 to 100 patients, of whom 43 had Graves' ophthalmopathy and roughly 58 had stable Graves' hyperthyroidism. Whether ophthalmopathy could be predicted prospectively was tested in an independent validation cohort made up of roughly 20 hyperthyroidism patients plus 17 patients who later progressed to ophthalmopathy. The 80 to 100 discovery patients were randomly divided into training and test sets at a 7:3 ratio. In more than 5 Graves' hyperthyroidism patients, the study also compared T-cell repertoires from thyroid tissue with T-cell repertoires from blood. After sampling, hyperthyroidism patients received methimazole starting at 30 mg daily, and ophthalmopathy patients received high-dose intravenous methylprednisolone. The paper reports TCR Vbeta CDR3 sequencing of roughly 140 peripheral blood samples: fewer than 50 ophthalmopathy, under 80 hyperthyroidism and 17 progressor patients.

The CDR3 numbers 15 residues from cysteine through phenylalanine. The kept DNA is CDR3 alone, 45 bases in frame from the first base. Trimming at the junction amounts to 5 bases on V and 0 bases on J, and the germline ends lie 16 bases apart. CDR1 and CDR2 (SQVTM, ANQGSEA) derive from the germline V gene. The TCR beta CDR3 regions were amplified from the RNA transcripts. The first round of RT-PCR for the TCR CDR3 was performed with the HTBI primer set and the Qiagen OneStep RT-PCR kit. The libraries were constructed in a second round of multiplex PCR and then size-selected and purified. Paired-end sequencing of the libraries was performed with 100 bp reads on an Illumina HiSeq2000. The authors processed their data as follows. Raw data were processed with SOAPnuke, discarding reads with adapters, uncalled bases, mean Phred below 15, or no exact constant-primer or identifier match. COPE v1.2.5 was used to merge the high-quality paired reads, and each unique nucleotide sequence was defined as a clonotype. MiTCR v1.1 was used to align clonotypes to the IMGT TRBV, TRBD and TRBJ reference segments. The analysis was restricted to V-J combinations with a frequency above 0.0001, which together covered 98% to 99.2% of the repertoires. A TCS score was defined as the ratio of F50 (clonal expansion) to E x V (chaos), with BLOSUM62-based TCRdist applied between CDR3 peptides within each V-J. Welch's t-statistics and random forest reduced roughly 530 V-J features to 10 to 15, which were used in a naive Bayes classifier (R e1071). TCRdb passed the public sequencing reads through fastp at Q25 and MiXCR, retaining productive beta sequences. Each entry is one CDR3 protein sequence, shown with its most common DNA and genes. These V and J calls rely on TCRdb rather than the paper's analysis. This sample has roughly 660,000 distinct CDR3 sequences in its table, and roughly 17% of those were observed once. Jointly, the top ten make up 15% to 17% of the sample.

A word on this clonotype: Its recognized antigen is unknown. Base quality data are lacking; no much larger clone is found one base away.

Overall study outcomes, separate from this receptor: In validation, the model predicted progression to ophthalmopathy with approximately 70% sensitivity and over 72% specificity, a median of approximately 6.7 months before onset. Sample size was not statistically predetermined, and blinding of investigators to group allocation was not performed. Most expanded thyroid clonotypes (frequency above 0.001) were also found in blood, which suggests that blood repertoires may mirror thyroid immune responses. A model built on a 13 V-J signature distinguished ophthalmopathy from stable hyperthyroidism, reaching about 89% sensitivity and under 84% specificity in cross-validation and 80%/75% in testing.

Stable Graves' hyperthyroidism was defined as no progression to ophthalmopathy during 18 months of follow-up. Hyperthyroidism patients were newly diagnosed, had a disease duration of under 2 months, and were aged 18 to 65 years. Patients with uncontrolled infections, other autoimmune diseases, pregnancy or lactation were excluded. Diagnoses relied on clinical symptoms, serum thyroxine and TRAb, thyroid ultrasound and orbital computed tomography. PBMCs were separated from around 9.1 ml of fresh peripheral blood using Ficoll-Paque density gradient centrifugation. Trizol reagent was used to extract total RNA, and RNA quality was then checked on an Agilent 2100 Bioanalyzer.

This clonotype was obtained from a man in his forties or fifties with Graves' hyperthyroidism. The V gene is TRBV29-1 and the J gene is TRBJ1-2; the D gene is perhaps TRBD1, from 6 matching bases. The specimen was blood. The nucleotide sequence reads TGCAGCGTTTTGGGTTCACAGGGATCTAACTATGGCTACACCTTC. This translates into CSVLGSQGSNYGYTF.